These 10 T cell receptor beta chains were all obtained from the same sample, sequenced in a study of CD8 T cells in Susac syndrome. Reverse transcription used about 0.45 to 1 ug RNA and random hexamers. TCRdb passed the immunoSEQ multiplex PCR reads through MiXCR, listing each CDR3 protein once. The sample shows approximately 160,000 distinct CDR3 sequences, 94% of them seen only once. The sequencing input was CD4+ T cells from PBMCs. The receptors originated from a human donor with multiple sclerosis.

The V call is TRBV19, the J call TRBJ1-2, with D uncertain. The V gene's germline CDR1 is LNHDA and CDR2 SQIVND (reference sequence). CDR3 length equals 14 residues. Trimming pared 5 bases from V and 8 bases from J, leaving 18 bases between. The CDR3 DNA is TGTGCCAGTAGTCCCGAGAGGGCCTTTCTCGGCTACACCTTC. This gives the protein CASSPERAFLGYTF.

The CDR3 region is CASSPPGKLLEQFF. The CDR3 nucleotides are TGTGCCAGCAGCCCCCCGGGGAAGCTTCTTGAGCAGTTCTTC. J is TRBJ2-1 and V is TRBV14; D may be TRBD2 (5 bases). Germline CDR1 reads SGHDN; CDR2 reads FVKESK. The V end lost 4 bases, the J end lost 9 bases, and 16 bases lay between the germline ends. This CDR3 is 14 amino acids long.

This rearrangement joins TRBV2 to TRBJ1-2; TRBD1 is a possible D gene (6 bases). CDR1 and CDR2 (germline): SNHLY, FYNNEI. V lost 8 bases and J 6 bases, leaving 16 bases between the germline ends. CDR3 size: 13 residues. The CDR3 here is CASARGRGNGYTF. CDR3 nucleotide sequence: TGTGCCAGCGCCCGGGGTAGGGGGAATGGCTACACCTTC.

This clonotype was recorded once. The V call is TRBV20-1, the J call TRBJ1-1; no firm D call. Germline V gene data show CDR1 as DFQATT and CDR2 as SNEGSKA (reference sequence). The CDR3 is made up of 15 amino acids. The V end lost 3 bases, the J end lost 0 bases, and 14 bases lay between the germline ends. CDR3 nucleotide sequence: TGCAGTGCTAGGGCCCTAGGGTTAATGAACACTGAAGCTTTCTTT. Amino acids: CSARALGLMNTEAFF.

As DNA, the CDR3 is TGTGCCAGCAGTTTATGGGCTAGCGGGACCTACGAGCAGTACTTC. Encoded protein: CASSLWASGTYEQYF. The rearrangement joins TRBV12-3 or TRBV12-4 to TRBJ2-7, with TRBD2 matching over 9 bases. With V trimmed by 2 bases and J by 2 bases, 4 bases remained unmatched. This CDR3 is built from 15 residues.

This chain connects TRBV3-1 to TRBJ2-1, with 8 bases aligning to TRBD2. The germline CDR1 and CDR2 sequences are LGHDT and YNNKEL (reference sequence). With V trimmed by 1 base and J by 7 bases, 6 bases remained unmatched. The CDR3 extends over 15 amino acids. As DNA, the CDR3 is TGTGCCAGCAGCCAAGCGGGAGGGCCGGTAAATGAGCAGTTCTTC. Residues: CASSQAGGPVNEQFF.

The chain uses TRBV2 and TRBJ2-5; 11 bases map to TRBD2. Looked up from germline, CDR1 is SNHLY and CDR2 is FYNNEI. V was clipped by 4 bases and J by 8 bases; unmatched bases: 9. CDR3 length: 15 amino acids. CDR3 region: CASSVTSGSGDTQYF. CDR3 DNA sequence: TGTGCCAGCAGTGTAACTAGCGGGAGCGGGGATACCCAGTACTTC.

The gene calls are TRBV2 and TRBJ2-1; no clear D gene. V lost 5 bases, J lost 5 bases, and 7 bases lay in between. The CDR3 sequence is 12 residues long. Germline V gives CDR1 SNHLY, CDR2 FYNNEI. The CDR3 here is CASSLDHNEQFF. The DNA of the CDR3 is TGTGCCAGCAGTCTAGACCACAATGAGCAGTTCTTC.

The chain carries TRBV20-1 and TRBJ1-1, with a weak D call TRBD1 (5 bases). V lost 2 bases, J lost 2 bases, and 9 bases lay in between. CDR3 length equals 13 residues. Germline V gene data show CDR1 as DFQATT and CDR2 as SNEGSKA (reference sequence). The DNA for the CDR3 is TGCAGTGCTAGACGGCAGGGAAACACTGAAGCTTTCTTT. Protein: CSARRQGNTEAFF.

This chain joins TRBV5-1 and TRBJ2-7; TRBD2 matches at 8 bases. CDR3 size: 13 residues. J was trimmed by 5 bases and V by 4 bases; bases with no gene match: 5. Germline V lookup: CDR1 SGHRS, CDR2 YFSETQ. CDR3 loop: CASSSRLANEQYF. CDR3 sequence (DNA): TGCGCCAGCAGCAGCCGACTAGCGAACGAGCAGTACTTC.